The source of this TCR beta chain is a study of blood T cell dynamics during melanoma immunotherapy. Looking at the study overall: Standard first-line treatment here was pembrolizumab or nivolumab plus ipilimumab in metastatic melanoma.

The CDR3 consists of 14 residues. Germline CDR1 reads SGHTA; CDR2 reads FQGNSA. Trimming left V 2 bases short and J 4 bases short, with 11 bases between. Each bulk PBMC sample had approximately 350 ng DNA loaded. Using immunoSEQ multiplex PCR, the repertoire was profiled, and TCRdb retains in-frame clones only, with some absent. The sample includes more than 10,000 clones, 85% to 90% seen only once; the top ten take around 3.3%. Points from the study as a whole: Clones driving repertoire changes may be melanoma-specific or general immune activation.

The time point: pre-treatment baseline. Turning to this clone: Its antigen is undetermined.

The V call is TRBV7-2, the J call TRBJ1-1, with D tentatively TRBD1 (6 bases). Sequencing used blood, obtained from a patient treated with checkpoint blockade. The origin of this receptor is a human donor with melanoma. The CDR3 DNA reads as TGTGCCAGCAGCTTACCGGGACACTTCACTGAAGCTTTCTTT. Residues: CASSLPGHFTEAFF.